One and the same sample provided the 7 T cell receptor beta chains below, sequenced in a study of shared clonotypes between healthy human individuals. The protocol was immunoSEQ multiplex PCR, while the TCRdb copy is restricted to in-frame clones and leaves out a portion. The table records about 110,000 clones, around 68% of them present only once. Source material: memory CD8+ T cells sorted from blood. Subset here: CD45RO+ cells pooled with CCR7-negative TemRA cells. These receptor sequences come from a woman in her twenties or thirties in good health.

The chain combines TRBV7-2 with TRBJ2-3, with D unresolved. V lost 4 bases and J lost 2, with 4 bases in between. The CDR3 totals 12 residues. Germline V CDR1 and CDR2: SGHTA, FQGNSA. In nucleotides, the CDR3 is TGTGCCAGCAGCTATTACACAGATACGCAGTATTTT. This translates into CASSYYTDTQYF.

This chain joins TRBV11-2 and TRBJ2-3; 9 bases are a match to TRBD2. This CDR3 comprises 16 residues. V gave up 3 bases and J gave up 5 bases; unmatched junction bases: 9. Germline V gene lookup returns CDR1 SGHAT and CDR2 FQNNGV. The CDR3 is CASSFFGGRALDTQYF. In DNA, the CDR3 is TGTGCCAGCAGCTTCTTTGGCGGGAGGGCCTTAGATACGCAGTATTTT.

The rearrangement uses TRBV18 and TRBJ2-2; D may be TRBD1 (5 bases). The V end was cut by 0 bases, the J end by 7 bases, with 12 bases between. In germline, CDR1 is KGHSH, CDR2 LQKENI. The CDR3 contains 15 residues. DNA of the CDR3: TGTGCCAGCTCACCACCGGCAGGGTTCGACGGGGAGCTGTTTTTT. Its protein is CASSPPAGFDGELFF. Drawing the rest from reference TRBV18 and TRBJ2-2, the complete variable domain is NAGVMQNPRHLVRRRGQEARLRCSPMKGHSHVYWYRQLPEEGLKFMVYLQKENIIDESGMPKERFSAEFPKEGPSILRIQQVVRGDSAAYFCASSPPAGFDGELFFGEGSRLTVL.

The rearrangement links TRBV11-3 to TRBJ2-3, with unresolved D. Germline-derived CDR1 and CDR2 are SGHNT and YENEEA. The CDR3 length is 12 residues. The germline V and J ends were trimmed by 5 bases and 0 bases, with 3 bases remaining between them. CDR3 amino acids: CASSGSTDTQYF. In nucleotides, the CDR3 is TGTGCCAGCAGCGGGAGCACAGATACGCAGTATTTT.

The chain carries TRBV29-1 and TRBJ2-5; 10 bases fit TRBD1. The J call could be wrong; TRBJ2-7 is a better fit for the DNA end. Germline-derived CDR1 and CDR2 are SQVTM and ANQGSEA. The CDR3 spans 15 residues. DNA for the CDR3: TGCAGCGTCTGGGTTGTGGGACAGGGGAGCTACGAGCAGTACTTC. It translates to CSVWVVGQGSYEQYF.

The chain has TRBV30 and TRBJ2-3, with TRBD1 identical over 9 bases. This CDR3 is 16 amino acids long. Germline CDR1 is GTSNPN and CDR2 is SVGIG (reference sequence). J was trimmed by 1 base and V by 7 bases; bases with no gene match: 12. The CDR3 coding sequence is TGTGCCTCGACCAGATGGCGGGACAGGGGCACAGATACGCAGTATTTT. This sequence encodes CASTRWRDRGTDTQYF.

This chain uses TRBV6-5 with TRBJ1-2; D possibly corresponds to TRBD1 (5 bases). The V and J ends lost 6 bases and 4 bases respectively, with 12 bases between them. The CDR3 has 13 residues. Germline-derived CDR1 and CDR2 are MNHEY and SVGAGI. The CDR3 DNA reads TGTGCCAGCAGCGCCGGGACCCCCTATGGCTACACCTTC. It encodes CASSAGTPYGYTF.